This note documents a single TCR beta chain sequence. TCRdb re-called the RT-PCR reads with MiXCR, one entry per CDR3 protein. The table includes more than 600,000 distinct CDR3 sequences, 13% to 15% detected once. J lost 13 bases, V lost 7 bases, and 10 bases had no gene match. The CDR3 loop spans 13 amino acids. The V gene's germline CDR1 is SGDLS and CDR2 YYNGEE. The sequence came from a female donor in good health, serving as a healthy control. Sequenced: memory CD4+ T cells from blood. V is TRBV9 and J is TRBJ1-6, with 8 bases lining up with TRBD1. The CDR3 spells CASGRTTGDPLHF. CDR3 coding DNA: TGTGCCAGCGGCCGCACGACAGGGGATCCCCTCCACTTT. The variable domain in full, completed from reference TRBV9 and TRBJ1-6, reads DSGVTQTPKHLITATGQRVTLRCSPRSGDLSVYWYQQSLDQGLQFLIQYYNGEERAKGNILERFSAQQFPDLHSELNLSSLELGDSALYFCASGRTTGDPLHFGNGTRLTVT.